The 17 T cell receptor beta chains presented below share a single source sample, sequenced in a study of shared clonotypes between healthy human individuals. Some clones are missing from TCRdb's copy, which holds only in-frame ones; the method was immunoSEQ multiplex PCR. The sample has around 1.6 million clones; around 98% are singletons. Sequenced: naive CD4+ T cells sorted from blood. Subset: CD45RA+ positively selected. The receptor set was obtained from a man under 40 in good health.

This clone was counted a few times. The chain employs TRBV5-4 and TRBJ2-7; D call uncertain. CDR3 size: 13 residues. The germline CDR1 and CDR2 sequences are SGHNT and YYREEE (reference sequence). V was shortened by 3 bases and J by 1 base, with 8 bases between the two germline ends. CDR3 in amino acids: CASSYGRSYEQYF. Here the CDR3 DNA reads TGTGCCAGCAGCTACGGTCGTTCCTACGAGCAGTACTTC.

This clone was seen only once. The chain is built from TRBV11-2 and TRBJ2-1; 8 nucleotides line up with TRBD1. This CDR3 region has 15 residues. Trimming at V came to 5 bases and at J to 5 bases, leaving 8 bases not matched to a gene. Germline lookup yields CDR1 SGHAT and CDR2 FQNNGV. CDR3 amino acids: CASSDRGGPDNEQFF. CDR3 DNA sequence: TGTGCCAGCAGCGACAGGGGAGGCCCCGACAATGAGCAGTTCTTC.

The gene calls are TRBV5-5 and TRBJ1-1; D may be TRBD1 (6 bases). Trimming shortened V by 4 bases and J by 1 base, and 11 bases separated the two germline ends. Germline loops: CDR1 SGHKS, CDR2 YYEKEE (reference sequence). The CDR3 sequence is 14 residues long. CDR3 region: CASSPRTENTEAFF. As DNA, the CDR3 is TGTGCCAGCAGCCCACGGACAGAGAACACTGAAGCTTTCTTT. The full variable domain, with the rest looked up from reference TRBV5-5 and TRBJ1-1, is DAGVTQSPTHLIKTRGQQVTLRCSPISGHKSVSWYQQVLGQGPQFIFQYYEKEERGRGNFPDRFSARQFPNYSSELNVNALLLGDSALYLCASSPRTENTEAFFGQGTRLTVV.

The CDR3 loop reads CASSSPSGGNHTQYF. The CDR3, as DNA: TGTGCCAGCAGCTCACCTAGCGGGGGTAACCATACGCAGTATTTT. J is TRBJ2-3 and V is TRBV11-2, with 10 bases matching TRBD2. J was trimmed by 7 bases and V by 4 bases; bases with no gene match: 8. Germline V gene data show CDR1 as SGHAT and CDR2 as FQNNGV. The length of the CDR3 is 15 residues.

The table lists this clone with a count of one. Distinct nucleotide sequences in the sample also encode this CDR3. The chain couples TRBV18 to TRBJ2-2; 8 bases match TRBD2. Germline-derived CDR1 and CDR2 are KGHSH and LQKENI. The length of the CDR3 is 16 residues. V trimming: 2 bases; J trimming: 0 bases; junction bases outside the gene matches: 2. The CDR3 loop reads CASSPTSGANTGELFF. In nucleotides, the CDR3 is TGTGCCAGCTCACCAACTAGCGGAGCGAACACCGGGGAGCTGTTTTTT.

This chain connects TRBV19 to TRBJ1-5; no firm D call. The germline CDR1 and CDR2 sequences are LNHDA and SQIVND (reference sequence). CDR3 length: 14 residues. V was pared by 6 bases and J by 1 base, with 10 bases between. The CDR3 coding sequence is TGTGCCAGTAGCGAGGGTCCGAGCAATCAGCCCCAGCATTTT. It specifies CASSEGPSNQPQHF.

CDR3 nucleotide sequence: TGCGCCAGCAGTCGACTAGCGGGAGATCGTGAGCAGTACTTC. This encodes CASSRLAGDREQYF. The chain links TRBV4-3 to TRBJ2-7; 12 nucleotides align to TRBD2. Trimming took 6 bases from V and 7 from J; bases not matched to a gene: 7. CDR3 length: 14 amino acids. Germline CDR1 is LGHNA and CDR2 is YSLEER.

The rearrangement uses TRBV5-4 and TRBJ2-7, with 10 bases lining up with TRBD1. V was clipped by 4 bases and J by 4 bases; unmatched bases: 8. The CDR3 covers 15 residues. CDR1 and CDR2 from the germline V gene are SGHNT and YYREEE (reference sequence). The DNA of the CDR3 is TGTGCCAGCAGCCGACCGGGACAGGGGAAGTACGAGCAGTACTTC. This gives the protein CASSRPGQGKYEQYF.

This clone was detected only once. The gene calls are TRBV5-1 and TRBJ2-6; possibly TRBD1 for D (6 bases). V lost 0 bases to trimming and J lost 1 base, with 14 bases between them. Germline lookup yields CDR1 SGHRS and CDR2 YFSETQ. The CDR3 consists of 18 residues. The CDR3 protein is CASSLVRGTPSGANVLTF. CDR3 nucleotides: TGCGCCAGCAGCTTGGTTAGGGGGACGCCGTCTGGGGCCAACGTCCTGACTTTC. The entire variable domain, with the rest obtained from reference TRBV5-1 and TRBJ2-6, is as follows: KAGVTQTPRYLIKTRGQQVTLSCSPISGHRSVSWYQQTPGQGLQFLFEYFSETQRNKGNFPGRFSGRQFSNSRSEMNVSTLELGDSALYLCASSLVRGTPSGANVLTFGAGSRLTVL.

This clone has only one observation. The chain has TRBV5-5 and TRBJ2-7; 7 bases line up with TRBD1. Trimming took 4 bases from V and 0 from J; bases not matched to a gene: 7. The CDR3 contains 15 residues. The V gene's germline CDR1 is SGHKS and CDR2 YYEKEE (reference sequence). In DNA, the CDR3 is TGTGCCAGCAGCAAATCCGGGACAGCCTCCTACGAGCAGTACTTC. This encodes CASSKSGTASYEQYF. Supplemented by reference TRBV5-5 and TRBJ2-7, the full variable domain reads DAGVTQSPTHLIKTRGQQVTLRCSPISGHKSVSWYQQVLGQGPQFIFQYYEKEERGRGNFPDRFSARQFPNYSSELNVNALLLGDSALYLCASSKSGTASYEQYFGPGTRLTVT.

The V gene is TRBV6-1, the J gene TRBJ2-7, with 9 bases lining up with TRBD2. With 5 bases clipped from V and 2 bases from J, the junction kept 7 bases outside the gene matches. The CDR3 sequence is 15 residues long. The germline V gene has CDR1 MNHNS and CDR2 SASEGT. CDR3 sequence (DNA): TGTGCCAGCAGTTCCAGGACTAGCGAGGCCTACGAGCAGTACTTC. It codes for CASSSRTSEAYEQYF.

Turning to this clone: Other nucleotide sequences in the sample specify the same CDR3. The chain is built from TRBV28 and TRBJ2-2; D ambiguous. The CDR3 contains 14 residues. Germline CDR1 reads MDHEN; CDR2 reads SYDVKM. V was clipped by 2 bases and J by 3 bases, with 7 bases between them. The CDR3 loop is CASSLPLDTGELFF. DNA of the CDR3: TGTGCCAGCAGTTTACCGCTGGACACCGGGGAGCTGTTTTTT.

This rearrangement joins TRBV25-1 to TRBJ1-1; D possibly corresponds to TRBD1 (5 bases). V gave up 9 bases and J gave up 1 base, with 12 bases separating them. Germline V CDR1 and CDR2: MGHDK, SYGVNS. The CDR3 runs 13 residues. The CDR3 DNA is TGTGCCAGTATAGCGGGGCGGAACACTGAAGCTTTCTTT. This encodes CASIAGRNTEAFF.

The chain combines TRBV19 with TRBJ1-5; 8 bases fit TRBD1. Germline CDR1 is LNHDA and CDR2 is SQIVND (reference sequence). V was pared by 7 bases and J by 2 bases, with 10 bases of the junction left unmatched. The CDR3 contains 16 residues. CDR3 residues: CASTSPPQGGNQPQHF. DNA for the CDR3: TGTGCCAGTACCTCACCGCCACAGGGGGGCAATCAGCCCCAGCATTTT.

The chain is built from TRBV5-1 and TRBJ2-5, with D hard to call. Between the trimmed V and J ends, which lost 2 bases and 5 bases, there was a span of 19 bases. CDR3 length: 16 residues. Germline loops: CDR1 SGHRS, CDR2 YFSETQ. The CDR3 sequence is CASSFRLRSSAETQYF. CDR3 nucleotides: TGCGCCAGCAGCTTTCGCCTCCGAAGTTCCGCGGAGACCCAGTACTTC.

V is TRBV5-4 and J is TRBJ2-1; 10 positions match TRBD2. The CDR3 consists of 13 residues. J gave up 6 bases and V 9 bases, and 6 bases lay outside the gene matches. CDR1 SGHNT and CDR2 YYREEE come from the germline V gene (reference sequence). CDR3 bases: TGTGCCACCGCCCTAGCGGGAGTCAATGAGCAGTTCTTC. Translated: CATALAGVNEQFF.

The chain links TRBV4-1 to TRBJ2-7; 7 bases match TRBD2. The ends lost 1 base at V and 2 bases at J; junction bases unmatched: 2. Germline V gene sequence: CDR1 MGHRA, CDR2 YSYEKL. The CDR3 is 14 residues long. Here the CDR3 DNA reads TGCGCCAGCAGCCAAGCCACTAGCGCCTACGAGCAGTACTTC. Protein: CASSQATSAYEQYF.